Included here is one T cell receptor beta chain sequence, with context. The clone's antigen remains unknown. The input lacks base qualities; no much larger clone sits a single base away. The data derive from a study of cytomegalovirus exposure and HLA in healthy donors (dated by TCRdb to 2016 to 2017). About the study as a whole: An earlier analysis of roughly 610 of the donors reported 250 to 300 Gb of sequence data and around 110 million unique TCR beta sequences obtained from approximately 180 million T cells. In a later genetic analysis, genome-wide SNP genotypes for about 55% of the 666 donors were used, and that subset was treated as a discovery cohort. Every discovery cohort repertoire had been produced on one sequencing platform. The study used immunosequencing to profile the T cell repertoires of approximately 630 subjects and linked those repertoires to cytomegalovirus serostatus. Rather than drawing on any new phenotypic data, the later analysis identified candidate immune exposures from TCR beta sequences and the way those sequences occurred across donors. Donor age, sex, ethnicity and CMV serostatus were compiled alongside the repertoire data. In addition to the first cohort of 500 to 850 subjects, a separate validation cohort of approximately 110 different subjects was used. Typing coverage varied by locus: roughly 629-640 donors for A, B, C, DRB1 and DQB1; 522 for DQA1; approximately 610 for DPA1; about 450 for DPB1. An early release covering about 600 HLA-typed donors comprised approximately 300 gigabases of sequencing data and around 80 million unique TCR sequences. The study combined high-throughput TCR immunosequencing, statistical association of individual TCRs with disease status, and machine learning to predict cytomegalovirus infection status. Both class I and class II loci were covered by HLA typing, at four-digit resolution. Of the roughly 400 genotyped donors, roughly 80% were placed in the genetic ancestry cluster associated with self-reported Caucasian donors. Several DR-DQ haplotypes were handled as single units for association and clustering because linkage in the cohort was strong. On average, roughly 250,000 unique TCR beta nucleotide sequences were sequenced per donor among more than 350 genotyped donors of the cohort, with around 19% of those sequences being non-productive. A later analysis re-examined previously published TCR beta repertoires from more than 650 donors and added high-resolution HLA genotyping to investigate patterns of TCR occurrence. To decide whether each TCR beta V gene segment behaved as functional or pseudogenic, an earlier analysis of 587 of the donors relied on high-throughput TCR beta sequencing. The study aimed to test whether cataloging public T cell receptors could reveal signatures of past pathogen exposure. General study outcomes and caveats: The classifier was reported to diagnose cytomegalovirus status with high specificity and sensitivity in both the original and validation cohorts. A further reported finding was that TCR beta sequences accurately predicted the HLA-A and HLA-B alleles for most subjects in the first cohort. Most TCR sequences were seen in very few donors, while some public TCRs were found in many individuals. The study gave a list of 150 to 200 TCR beta chains associated with cytomegalovirus. In a later analysis, HLA-associated TCR beta chains showed more clonal expansion and lower generation probabilities than non-associated chains that were equally common. A group of highly shared sequence variants was considered likely to be a technical artifact of the sequencing pipeline. According to a later analysis, parvovirus B19, influenza, CMV and Epstein-Barr virus appeared linked to several top co-occurrence clusters. For the cohort, immune exposure information was limited to CMV serostatus. In a later analysis, the rate of TCR association differed among HLA loci, with DRB1 alleles having the most associated TCRs and HLA-C alleles having the fewest. Roughly uniform sequencing depth across donors was assumed in presence/absence analyses, although this assumption may not hold. In vitro tests confirmed that a few of the cytomegalovirus-associated TCR beta chains recognize cytomegalovirus antigens. A later analysis associated around 16,000 TCR beta sequences with specific HLA alleles at a false discovery rate of 0.05. Broadly in line with IMGT annotations, most TCR beta V segments showed up in productive rearrangements about 90% or about 30% of the time in an earlier analysis of several hundred of the donors. In a later analysis, most CMV-associated TCR beta chains were found to appear HLA-restricted, with HLA associations seemingly driven largely by CMV exposure. Some IMGT-functional V segments, including TRBV6-2 and TRBV6-3, could not be distinguished by the 87-base-pair reads and were therefore excluded. Because counts were too low, more than 15 rarely observed V segments, including chromosome 9 orphons, were excluded from the earlier analysis of several hundred of the donors. In a later genetic analysis, a missense DCLRE1C variant was associated with V-gene and J-gene trimming of TCR beta chains, and the association was replicated in an independent cohort. According to the authors, the approach could potentially be generalized to other disease states and immunological phenotypes. Correlated functional status among segregating V segments might be attributable to linkage disequilibrium, but an unknown experimental factor could not be ruled out. This cohort had only TCR beta chains sequenced, and the lack of alpha or paired-chain data limited which features could be detected. Assigning TCR associations to individual alleles was difficult when HLA alleles, especially DR and DQ, strongly co-occurred. Because HLA typing was unavailable for some donors at each locus, only the typed subset was used in association tests. Compared with the approximately 670-donor mean, donors in an Asian-associated ancestry cluster had fewer N-insertions in productive TCRs, according to a later genetic analysis.

The cohort was made up of 666 healthy bone marrow donors. At the time of sampling, every cohort member was nominally healthy, though immune exposures that went unrecorded were likely present. The donor tested CMV seronegative, placing the donor among the 352 seronegative members of the cohort. Every donor gave a peripheral blood sample, and the peripheral blood mononuclear cells from that sample were used for TCR beta sequencing. The Qiagen DNeasy Blood Extraction Kit was used to extract genomic DNA from the blood cell samples. The library came from the immunoSEQ multiplex PCR assay. The multiplex PCR relied on a mix of 60 forward primers for TCR Vbeta segments and 13 reverse primers for TCR Jbeta segments. A multiplex PCR assay on genomic DNA amplified the CDR3 region of rearranged TCR beta genes. On the Illumina HiSeq System, the amplified TCR beta libraries were sequenced as 87-base-pair reads. In the source study's methods: Across the roughly 600 repertoires, a later analysis counted approximately 83 million unique TCR beta chains, some 11 million of which were shared by at least two donors. Raw reads were error-corrected and collapsed into unique sequences by a nearest-neighbor algorithm in which closely related sequences were merged to remove PCR and sequencing errors. V, D and J gene segments were assigned by aligning CDR3 sequences to IMGT reference sequences. Each retained sequence needed at least a six-nucleotide match to both a V gene segment and a J gene segment. A rearrangement was called productive if the CDR3 had no stop codons and remained in frame with V and J, and every other rearrangement was called non-productive. CDR3 was defined according to IMGT convention as the region running from the second conserved V-encoded cysteine to the conserved J-encoded phenylalanine. Sequences without an unambiguous match to a single V gene segment were excluded from the earlier analysis of 450 to 650 of the donors. In an earlier analysis of 500 to 750 of the donors, V segments were called functional above 56.7% productive rearrangements and were called segregating when the between-donor standard deviation exceeded 5%. A statistical classification framework was built for diagnosing cytomegalovirus status from the catalog of TCR beta chain sequences. A later analysis assigned V and J genes by comparing TCR nucleotide sequences with IMGT/GENE-DB human TR gene sequences. Using the TCRdist pipeline, a later analysis assigned CDR3 sequences along with most-parsimonious VDJ recombination scenarios. In a later analysis, every TCR beta chain was defined by the combination of its CDR3 amino acid sequence and its V-gene family, and reads without a unique V-gene family were dropped. In a later analysis, around 600 highly shared, low-generation-probability nucleotide sequences were removed to address suspected cross-contamination and a sequencing artifact. For each public chain, a later analysis derived a clonal expansion index from normalized ranks of inferred template counts within each repertoire. In a later analysis, generation probabilities were computed with a VDJ recombination model fitted to out-of-frame rearrangements, and the resulting probabilities were checked against IGoR. A later analysis scored TCR-TCR, TCR-HLA and TCR-CMV co-occurrence with hypergeometric tests, applying a repertoire-size bias correction to TCR pairs. A later analysis estimated false discovery rates by permuting HLA or CMV assignments 20 times. In a later analysis, co-occurring TCRs were grouped with DBSCAN, and TCRdist sequence similarity was added when clustering was performed within HLA-allele-positive subsets. Co-occurrence clustering excluded repertoires with fewer than 30,000 or more than 120,000 public chains, plus five with anomalous nucleotide sharing. TCRdb holds this immuneACCESS table with in-frame rearrangements only. Some clones are missing; in checked studies, unresolved V genes explain under half, and the rest has no known cause. V and J calls plus clone size are reproduced from that table; the DNA served to infer D and trimming. In this sample the table shows about 77,000 clones, around three quarters of which occur a single time. Clones ranked in the top ten supply around 3.7% of the sample.

V trim: 3 bases; J trim: 3 bases; unmatched bases: 6. The germline V gene yields SGHRS for CDR1 and YFSETQ for CDR2. From the cysteine up to the phenylalanine, the CDR3 has a length of 15 residues. The read is trimmed to its CDR3 DNA, 45 bases read in frame from base 1. The V and J genes are TRBV5-1 and TRBJ1-1; 9 middle bases align to TRBD1. Source material: PBMCs. This TCR was sampled from a middle-aged man in good health and CMV-seronegative. Here is the DNA: TGCGCCAGCAGCTCTGGACAGGGGTGGGACACTGAAGCTTTCTTT. Translation gives CASSSGQGWDTEAFF.